This T cell receptor (beta chain) was documented in a study of blood T cell repertoires in COVID-19. The junction had 9 bases not matched to a gene; V was cut back by 4 bases and J by 0 bases. From germline, CDR1 is ENHRY and CDR2 SYGVKD. There are 17 residues in the CDR3. Here immunoSEQ multiplex PCR was the method, and the copy in TCRdb shows in-frame clones only, minus some. The table has about 250,000 clones, 85% to 90% seen once; the top ten hold under 3%. Those who participated ranged in age from roughly 18 to 89 years and resided in about two dozen US areas. This clonotype was obtained from a woman between 18 and 29 years old who had recovered from COVID-19. Sequencing was carried out using PBMCs or T cells enriched from blood (not recorded which). V usage is TRBV10-3 and J usage is TRBJ2-7; 10 bases are a match to TRBD2. The CDR3 sequence: CAISGPTSGASSYEQYF. The CDR3 nucleotides read TGTGCCATCAGTGGCCCCACTAGCGGGGCAAGCTCCTACGAGCAGTACTTC.